These 13 T cell receptor beta chains share one sample of origin, sequenced in a study of beta chain features in type 1 diabetes. Expressed TCRB transcripts got sequenced, as all isolated RNA was reverse transcribed. Sequencing was performed with immunoSEQ multiplex PCR; in TCRdb, only in-frame clones are kept and a portion is missing. The data hold some 900,000 clones, with about a sixth observed a single time. Sample: naive CD4+ T cells from blood. These receptor sequences come from a woman aged 18 to 35 in good health.

In this sample, this clone turned up a few times. The chain joins TRBV7-9 to TRBJ2-7; 7 bases line up with TRBD1. The CDR3 is made up of 16 amino acids. The trim removed 1 base at V and 1 base at J, leaving 7 bases unmatched. The germline CDR1 and CDR2 sequences are SEHNR and FQNEAQ (reference sequence). The CDR3 region is CASSLVTGVRSYEQYF. The CDR3 DNA sequence: TGTGCCAGCAGCTTAGTTACAGGGGTTCGTTCCTACGAGCAGTACTTC. The full variable domain, completed using reference TRBV7-9 and TRBJ2-7, is DTGVSQNPRHKITKRGQNVTFRCDPISEHNRLYWYRQTLGQGPEFLTYFQNEAQLEKSRLLSDRFSAERPKGSFSTLEIQRTEQGDSAMYLCASSLVTGVRSYEQYFGPGTRLTVT.

CDR3 region: CASRKNRDRDYEQYF. In DNA form, the CDR3 reads TGTGCCAGCAGGAAAAACCGGGACAGAGATTACGAGCAGTACTTC. The J gene is TRBJ2-7, the V gene TRBV2; TRBD1 matches 7 bases. Germline V gene lookup returns CDR1 SNHLY and CDR2 FYNNEI. Trimming removed 6 bases from V and 4 bases from J; junction bases left unmatched: 12. CDR3 length equals 15 residues.

This clone came up a few times. CDR3 in amino acids: CASSPNGGYYNEQFF. For the CDR3, the DNA is TGTGCCAGCAGCCCTAATGGGGGTTACTACAATGAGCAGTTCTTC. V gene TRBV28 combines with J gene TRBJ2-1; D might be TRBD1 or TRBD2, each matching 5 bases. Germline V gene data show CDR1 as MDHEN and CDR2 as SYDVKM. With 6 bases removed from V and 3 bases from J, the gap between germline ends came to 15 bases. The CDR3 is made up of 15 amino acids.

This clone occurred a few times. The chain uses TRBV4-1 and TRBJ2-6, with D maybe TRBD2 (5 bases). Trimming stripped 3 bases from V and 0 bases from J, with 9 bases between. CDR1 MGHRA and CDR2 YSYEKL come from the germline V gene. CDR3 length: 16 residues. The DNA for the CDR3 is TGCGCCAGCAGCCACGGACGGGACTCTGGGGCCAACGTCCTGACTTTC. Translating gives CASSHGRDSGANVLTF.

Only a few counts were recorded for this clone. The V gene is TRBV6-1, the J gene TRBJ1-1; the D gene is possibly TRBD1 (6 bases). Trimming removed 8 bases at V and 1 base at J, with 14 bases between. Germline V gives CDR1 MNHNS, CDR2 SASEGT. CDR3 size: 14 residues. The CDR3 nucleotides read TGTGCCAGCCGAGACCGCAGGGGGAACACTGAAGCTTTCTTT. This translates into CASRDRRGNTEAFF.

This chain connects TRBV7-9 to TRBJ2-1, with TRBD2 matching 7 bases. The junction had 15 bases not matched to a gene; V was cut back by 5 bases and J by 5 bases. The CDR3 loop spans 17 amino acids. CDR1 and CDR2 (germline): SEHNR, FQNEAQ (reference sequence). In nucleotides, the CDR3 is TGTGCCAGCAGCCCGAAATTCCGGACTAGGAGGGACAATGAGCAGTTCTTC. This gives the protein CASSPKFRTRRDNEQFF.

This clone was found a few times. The rearrangement uses TRBV5-1 and TRBJ2-2; 9 nucleotides match TRBD2. Germline CDR1 is SGHRS and CDR2 is YFSETQ. The V gene end was trimmed by 6 bases and the J gene end by 4 bases; junction bases not matched to a gene: 7. The CDR3 length is 15 residues. In DNA, the CDR3 is TGCGCCAGCACAGGGCTAGCGGGAATCACCGGGGAGCTGTTTTTT. It encodes CASTGLAGITGELFF.

The rearrangement links TRBV19 to TRBJ2-5; 10 nucleotides line up with TRBD1. V dropped 6 bases and J dropped 4; count of bases not matched to a gene: 5. CDR1 and CDR2 (germline): LNHDA, SQIVND (reference sequence). This CDR3 comprises 14 residues. The CDR3 sequence is CASRRQGAGETQYF. The CDR3 nucleotides read TGTGCCAGTAGAAGACAGGGGGCTGGAGAGACCCAGTACTTC.

The chain is built from TRBV2 and TRBJ2-1, with D maybe TRBD2 (5 bases). The CDR3 has 15 amino acids. Germline assignment: CDR1 SNHLY and CDR2 FYNNEI. V dropped 3 bases and J dropped 1 base, with 10 bases sitting between them. CDR3 nucleotides: TGTGCCAGCAGTGAGTCCGGGATTTCCTACAATGAGCAGTTCTTC. The encoded protein is CASSESGISYNEQFF. The whole variable domain, remainder taken from reference TRBV2 and TRBJ2-1, is EPEVTQTPSHQVTQMGQEVILRCVPISNHLYFYWYRQILGQKVEFLVSFYNNEISEKSEIFDDQFSVERPDGSNFTLKIRSTKLEDSAMYFCASSESGISYNEQFFGPGTRLTVL.

The rearrangement links TRBV10-3 to TRBJ2-7; D not resolved. The germline V gene encodes CDR1 ENHRY and CDR2 SYGVKD. The CDR3 runs 14 residues. The V end lost 5 bases, the J end lost 1 base, and 12 bases lay between the germline ends. CDR3 nucleotide sequence: TGTGCCATCAGTAAAATGGACGGGTCCTACGAGCAGTACTTC. This codes for CAISKMDGSYEQYF.

In its sample, this clone was seen a few times. The chain employs TRBV7-2 and TRBJ2-2; D gene unclear. Trimming removed 2 bases at V and 4 bases at J, with 11 bases between. CDR1 is SGHTA, CDR2 FQGNSA, per germline. This CDR3 contains 15 residues. The CDR3 region is CASSLNPSGTGELFF. In DNA form, the CDR3 reads TGTGCCAGCAGCTTAAATCCTTCAGGCACCGGGGAGCTGTTTTTT.

This clone has more than one count but fewer than ten. The rearrangement joins TRBV5-6 to TRBJ2-7, with D unclear. Trimming removed 1 base from V and 6 bases from J, with 5 bases in between. There are 11 residues in the CDR3. The V gene's germline CDR1 is SGHDT and CDR2 YYEEEE. The CDR3 DNA reads as TGTGCCAGCAGCTTGTTAGGCGAGCAGTACTTC. It yields the protein CASSLLGEQYF. Complete variable domain (other parts from reference TRBV5-6 and TRBJ2-7): DAGVTQSPTHLIKTRGQQVTLRCSPKSGHDTVSWYQQALGQGPQFIFQYYEEEERQRGNFPDRFSGHQFPNYSSELNVNALLLGDSALYLCASSLLGEQYFGPGTRLTVT.

This rearrangement joins TRBV7-9 to TRBJ1-1; the D gene is possibly TRBD1 (5 bases). The germline V gene has CDR1 SEHNR and CDR2 FQNEAQ (reference sequence). V was clipped by 6 bases and J by 12 bases, with 17 bases between them. This CDR3 has 12 residues. The CDR3 nucleotides read TGTGCCAGCAGATCTGACAGTCCTAAGTCTTTCTTT. Translation: CASRSDSPKSFF. The full variable domain, completed using reference TRBV7-9 and TRBJ1-1, is DTGVSQNPRHKITKRGQNVTFRCDPISEHNRLYWYRQTLGQGPEFLTYFQNEAQLEKSRLLSDRFSAERPKGSFSTLEIQRTEQGDSAMYLCASRSDSPKSFFGQGTRLTVV.